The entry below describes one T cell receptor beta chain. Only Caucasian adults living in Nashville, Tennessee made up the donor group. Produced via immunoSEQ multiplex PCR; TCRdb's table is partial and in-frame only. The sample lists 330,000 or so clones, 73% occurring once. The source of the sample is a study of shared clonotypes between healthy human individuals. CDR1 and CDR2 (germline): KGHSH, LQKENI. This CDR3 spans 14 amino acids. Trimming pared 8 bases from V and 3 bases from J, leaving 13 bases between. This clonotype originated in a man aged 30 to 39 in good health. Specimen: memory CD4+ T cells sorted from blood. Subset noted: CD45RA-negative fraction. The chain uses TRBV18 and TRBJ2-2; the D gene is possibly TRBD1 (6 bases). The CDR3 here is CASRGGLYTGELFF. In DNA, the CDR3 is TGTGCCAGCAGAGGGGGTCTCTACACCGGGGAGCTGTTTTTT.